Below, 4 T cell receptor beta chains from the same sample are listed, as sequenced in a study of T cells after yellow fever vaccination. Each CDR3 protein is one row after TCRdb ran MiXCR on the 5' RACE reads. The data hold tens of thousands of distinct CDR3 sequences, with 4.4% observed a single time. The input for sequencing was CD8+ T cells sorted from PBMCs, taken 5 days after the yellow fever booster vaccination. All receptors come from a man aged 25 to 40 who received the YFV17D yellow fever vaccine.

Comments on this clonotype: A much larger clone differs from this one at a single base, so this may be a read error. This chain connects TRBV20-1 to TRBJ2-7; 13 bases are shared with TRBD2. Germline V CDR1 and CDR2: DFQATT, SNEGSKA (reference sequence). The V and J ends lost 1 base and 5 bases, in that order; junction bases with no gene match: 5. This CDR3 region has 15 residues. The CDR3 DNA is TGCAGTGCTAGAGCGACTAGCGGGAGGATGCACGAGCAGTACTTC. Translated: CSARATSGRMHEQYF.

This clonotype was found many times. The chain employs TRBV5-4 and TRBJ2-2; a weak D match, TRBD2 (6 bases). CDR3 length: 16 amino acids. The V end was cut by 6 bases, the J end by 0 bases, with 15 bases between. Germline CDR1 is SGHNT and CDR2 is YYREEE (reference sequence). This CDR3 reads CASTGTLGTNTGELFF. In DNA, the CDR3 is TGTGCCAGCACCGGGACTCTCGGGACGAACACCGGGGAGCTGTTTTTT. Full variable domain (rest looked up from reference TRBV5-4 and TRBJ2-2): ETGVTQSPTHLIKTRGQQVTLRCSSQSGHNTVSWYQQALGQGPQFIFQYYREEENGRGNFPPRFSGLQFPNYSSELNVNALELDDSALYLCASTGTLGTNTGELFFGEGSRLTVL.

Ten or more counts support this clonotype. The V gene is TRBV5-5, the J gene TRBJ2-1; D possibly uses TRBD1 or TRBD2 (5 bases each). The CDR3 loop spans 15 amino acids. Trimming pared 5 bases from V and 9 bases from J, leaving 21 bases between. Germline V gene data show CDR1 as SGHKS and CDR2 as YYEKEE (reference sequence). CDR3 amino acids: CASSWGRSGLTEQFF. Here the CDR3 DNA reads TGTGCCAGCAGTTGGGGACGGTCGGGATTGACTGAGCAGTTCTTC.

This clonotype is classed as medium-sized. V and J are TRBV7-9 and TRBJ1-1, with 10 nucleotides matching TRBD1. Germline loops: CDR1 SEHNR, CDR2 FQNEAQ (reference sequence). V gave up 5 bases and J gave up 7 bases; unmatched junction bases: 1. There are 12 residues in the CDR3. CDR3 protein: CASSGTGVEAFF. The CDR3, as DNA: TGTGCCAGCAGCGGGACAGGGGTTGAAGCTTTCTTT.